This T cell receptor (beta chain) was documented in a study of patients and donors after allogeneic stem cell transplantation. This clonotype was observed a few times. CDR1 is SQVTM, CDR2 ANQGSEA, per germline. This CDR3 contains 14 residues. After removal of 8 bases from V and 4 bases from J, the junction contained 12 bases not matched to a gene. TCRdb reprocessed the RT-PCR reads with MiXCR, giving one entry per CDR3 protein. The sample has approximately 410,000 distinct CDR3 sequences; more than 15% are singletons. The sample consisted of blood, either unsorted or a sorted T cell fraction (not recorded which). The gene calls are TRBV29-1 and TRBJ1-1; 8 bases agree with TRBD1. The source of this sequence is a human donor who was either an allogeneic HSCT recipient or a stem cell or donor lymphocyte infusion donor (not recorded which). It is not recorded whose cells these are; they may come from a transplant donor. Written as DNA, the CDR3 is TGCAGCCACATGCAGGGGGCGAAGGGCACTGAAGCTTTCTTT. Amino acids: CSHMQGAKGTEAFF.